This TCR beta chain was sequenced for a study of shared clonotypes between healthy human individuals. V lost 3 bases, J lost 0 bases, and 15 bases lay in between. Germline CDR1 reads LNHDA; CDR2 reads SQIVND (reference sequence). This CDR3 spans 18 amino acids. TCRdb's table, derived via immunoSEQ multiplex PCR, lists solely in-frame clones and lacks some. The table lists about 2,500,000 clones, around nine tenths of them singletons. This receptor was obtained from a man aged 18 to 29 in good health. Sequenced: naive CD4+ T cells sorted from blood. The subset: CD45RA+ positively selected. This sequence joins TRBV19 and TRBJ1-6, with a weak D call TRBD1 (5 bases). CDR3 nucleotides: TGTGCCAGTAGTATGTCTACAGGTTCAAGCTCCTATAATTCACCCCTCCACTTT. The encoded protein is CASSMSTGSSSYNSPLHF.